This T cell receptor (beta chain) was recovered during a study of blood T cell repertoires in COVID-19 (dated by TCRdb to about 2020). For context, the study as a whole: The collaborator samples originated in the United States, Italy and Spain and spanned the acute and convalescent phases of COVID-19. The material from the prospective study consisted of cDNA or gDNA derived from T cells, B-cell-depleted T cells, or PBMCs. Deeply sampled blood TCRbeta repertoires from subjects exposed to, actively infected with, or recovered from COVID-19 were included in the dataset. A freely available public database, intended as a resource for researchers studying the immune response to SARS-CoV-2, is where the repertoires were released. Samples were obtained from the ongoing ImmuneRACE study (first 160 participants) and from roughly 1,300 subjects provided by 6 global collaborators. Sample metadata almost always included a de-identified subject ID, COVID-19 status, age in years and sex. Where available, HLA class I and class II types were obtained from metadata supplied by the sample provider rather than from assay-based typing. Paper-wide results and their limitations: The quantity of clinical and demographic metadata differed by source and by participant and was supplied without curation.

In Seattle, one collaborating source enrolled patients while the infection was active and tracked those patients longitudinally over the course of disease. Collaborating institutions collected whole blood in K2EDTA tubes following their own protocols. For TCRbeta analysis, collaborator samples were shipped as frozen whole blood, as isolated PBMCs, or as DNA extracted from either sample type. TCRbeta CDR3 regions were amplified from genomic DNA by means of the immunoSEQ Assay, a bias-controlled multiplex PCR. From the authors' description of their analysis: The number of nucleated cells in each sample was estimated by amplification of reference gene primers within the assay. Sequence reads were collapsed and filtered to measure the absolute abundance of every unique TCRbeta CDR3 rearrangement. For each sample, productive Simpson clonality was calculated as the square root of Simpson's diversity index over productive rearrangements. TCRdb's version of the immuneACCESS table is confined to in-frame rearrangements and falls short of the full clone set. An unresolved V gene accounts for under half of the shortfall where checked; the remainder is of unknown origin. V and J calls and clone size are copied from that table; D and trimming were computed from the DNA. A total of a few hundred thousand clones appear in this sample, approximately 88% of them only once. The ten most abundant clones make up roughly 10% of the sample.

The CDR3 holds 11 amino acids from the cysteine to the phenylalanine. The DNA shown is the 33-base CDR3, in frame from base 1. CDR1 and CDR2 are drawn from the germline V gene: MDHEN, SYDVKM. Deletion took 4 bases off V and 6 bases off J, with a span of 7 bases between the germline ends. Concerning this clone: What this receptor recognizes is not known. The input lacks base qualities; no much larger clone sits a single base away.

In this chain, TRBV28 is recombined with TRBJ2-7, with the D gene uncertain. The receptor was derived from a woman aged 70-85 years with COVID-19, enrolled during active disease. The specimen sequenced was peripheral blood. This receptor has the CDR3 CASSYRAEQYF. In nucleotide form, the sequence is TGTGCCAGCAGTTATCGAGCCGAGCAGTACTTC.